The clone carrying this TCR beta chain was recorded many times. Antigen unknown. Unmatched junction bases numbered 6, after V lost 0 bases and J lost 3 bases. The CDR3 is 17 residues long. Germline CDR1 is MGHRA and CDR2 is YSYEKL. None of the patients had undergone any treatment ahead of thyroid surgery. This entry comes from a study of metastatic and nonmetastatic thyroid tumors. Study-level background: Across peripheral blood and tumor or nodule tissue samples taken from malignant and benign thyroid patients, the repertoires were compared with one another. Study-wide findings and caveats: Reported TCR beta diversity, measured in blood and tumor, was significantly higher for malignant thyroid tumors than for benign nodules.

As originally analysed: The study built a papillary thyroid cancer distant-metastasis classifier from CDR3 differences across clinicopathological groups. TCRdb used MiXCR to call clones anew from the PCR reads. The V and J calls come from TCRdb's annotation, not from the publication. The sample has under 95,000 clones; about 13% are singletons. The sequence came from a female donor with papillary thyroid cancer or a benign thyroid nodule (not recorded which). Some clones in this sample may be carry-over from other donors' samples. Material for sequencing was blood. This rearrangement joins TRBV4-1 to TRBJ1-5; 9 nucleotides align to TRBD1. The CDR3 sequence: CASSQEWTGVINQPQHF. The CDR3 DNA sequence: TGCGCCAGCAGCCAAGAATGGACAGGGGTGATCAATCAGCCCCAGCATTTT.